The rows below give T cell receptor beta chains drawn from one sample of a study of blood T cell repertoires in COVID-19. Clones were read by immunoSEQ multiplex PCR, and TCRdb kept only the in-frame ones, dropping some. The table lists about 200,000 clones, about nine tenths of them singletons. Source material: peripheral blood. The receptor set was obtained from a man younger than 30 with active or convalescent COVID-19. CDR3s include the opening cysteine and the closing phenylalanine or tryptophan. D genes are given only for firm matches. Some rows mark clone size as missing; the rest say once, few, many or name a class of expanded clone.

>-|TRBD1|TRBV9|TRBJ2-7
CASSVGIGVAGGGYEQYF
TGTGCCAGCAGCGTAGGAATCGGTGTGGCAGGGGGCGGCTACGAGCAGTACTTC
>-|-|TRBV9|TRBJ1-1
CASTRSTDTLTEAFF
TGTGCCAGCACTCGTAGTACAGACACCCTCACTGAAGCTTTCTTT
>-|-|TRBV6-1|TRBJ2-2
CASSEGAANHAGELFF
TGTGCCAGCAGTGAAGGGGCAGCAAACCATGCCGGGGAGCTGTTTTTT
>-|-|TRBV19|TRBJ2-1
CASSIPHSGPNNEQFF
TGTGCCAGTAGTATACCCCACAGCGGGCCTAACAATGAGCAGTTCTTC
>once|TRBD1|TRBV15|TRBJ2-2
CATSAGTGFTGELFF
TGTGCCACCAGCGCCGGGACAGGGTTCACCGGGGAGCTGTTTTTT
>-|TRBD2|TRBV18|TRBJ2-7
CASSPSSRREGDEQYF
TGTGCCAGCTCACCGTCAAGTCGGCGGGAGGGCGACGAGCAGTACTTC
>-|-|TRBV13|TRBJ2-5
CASSLNREETQYF
TGTGCCAGCAGCCTCAACAGAGAAGAGACCCAGTACTTC
>-|TRBD2|TRBV19|TRBJ2-2
CASSISGRAGELFF
TGTGCCAGTAGTATTAGCGGGAGGGCCGGGGAGCTGTTTTTT
>-|-|TRBV12-2|TRBJ2-5
CASRLAPGWETQYF
TGTGCAAGTCGCTTAGCGCCCGGGTGGGAGACCCAGTACTTC
>few|-|TRBV30|TRBJ1-3
CAWNLGAGNTIYF
TGTGCCTGGAACCTGGGAGCTGGAAACACCATATATTTT
>-|-|TRBV7-9|TRBJ2-2
CASSLPYGHSRTGELFF
TGTGCCAGCAGCTTACCCTACGGACATTCGAGGACCGGGGAGCTGTTTTTT
>-|TRBD1|TRBV18|TRBJ1-2
CASSPLVTGYGMDGYTF
TGTGCCAGCTCACCGCTAGTGACAGGGTATGGTATGGATGGCTACACCTTC
>-|-|TRBV30|TRBJ2-1
CAWRGGVNPYNEQFF
TGTGCCTGGAGGGGGGGAGTGAACCCTTACAATGAGCAGTTCTTC
>-|-|TRBV30|TRBJ1-5
CAWSATNSNQPQHF
TGTGCCTGGAGTGCTACCAATAGCAATCAGCCCCAGCATTTT
>-|-|TRBV5-6|TRBJ1-2
CASSQTRLGGYGYTF
TGTGCCAGCAGCCAAACTCGACTGGGTGGGTATGGCTACACCTTC
>-|-|TRBV6-1|TRBJ2-7
CASSESFSREQYF
TGTGCCAGCAGTGAATCATTTTCGCGCGAGCAGTACTTC
>-|-|TRBV6-1|TRBJ2-7
CASSEGGRASYEQYF
TGTGCCAGCAGTGAAGGGGGCAGGGCTTCCTACGAGCAGTACTTC
>-|TRBD1|TRBV24-1|TRBJ2-3
CATSDFRTGGRDTQYF
TGTGCCACCAGTGATTTTCGGACAGGGGGCAGAGATACGCAGTATTTT
>-|TRBD1|TRBV9|TRBJ2-3
CASSVQGEWDTQYF
TGTGCCAGCAGCGTCCAGGGGGAGTGGGATACGCAGTATTTT
>-|TRBD1|TRBV6-6|TRBJ1-1
CASSYGDSQDGRAFF
TGTGCCAGCAGTTACGGGGACAGTCAAGACGGGAGAGCTTTCTTT
>-|-|TRBV7-8|TRBJ1-2
CASSLTSSTSPFYGYTF
TGTGCCAGCAGCCTTACCTCGTCGACAAGTCCTTTCTATGGCTACACCTTC